The 6 T cell receptor beta chains below come from one sample, sequenced in a study of T-cell memory formation after mild COVID-19. TCRdb ran MiXCR on the 5' RACE reads and lists one entry per CDR3 protein. The sample holds 55,000 to 80,000 distinct CDR3 sequences; 9% to 9.5% are singletons and the top ten take around 1.1%. The sample consisted of PBMCs or a T cell subset sorted from them (not recorded which). These receptor sequences come from a man in his late teens or twenties who had mild COVID-19 (a few samples of this study predate the infection). Cell type and time point are not known.

This clonotype was seen more than once but under ten times. The rearrangement uses TRBV10-2 and TRBJ1-1; no reliable D call. The V end was cut by 4 bases, the J end by 3 bases, with 3 bases between. This CDR3 spans 11 amino acids. Germline CDR1 reads WSHSY; CDR2 reads SAAADI. The CDR3 DNA reads as TGCGCCAGCAGTGGATACACTGAAGCTTTCTTT. The encoded protein is CASSGYTEAFF.

This clonotype was recorded a few times. The CDR3 nucleotides read TGCAGTGCTAGAATGTATAGCAATCAGCCCCAGCATTTT. It codes for CSARMYSNQPQHF. This sequence joins TRBV20-1 and TRBJ1-5; D unclear. The CDR3 totals 13 residues. CDR1 is DFQATT and CDR2 is SNEGSKA in the germline V gene (reference sequence). The germline V and J ends were trimmed by 2 bases and 0 bases, with 5 bases remaining between them.

The chain couples TRBV28 to TRBJ2-6; the match to TRBD1 covers 8 bases. The length of the CDR3 is 17 residues. The V gene end was trimmed by 7 bases and the J gene end by 0 bases; junction bases not matched to a gene: 8. CDR1 and CDR2 (germline): MDHEN, SYDVKM. The CDR3 region is CASKSWTGYSGANVLTF. In nucleotides, the CDR3 is TGTGCCAGCAAGTCGTGGACAGGGTACTCTGGGGCCAACGTCCTGACTTTC.

The CDR3 DNA reads as TGTGCCAGCAGTTGGACAGGGACCAACTATGGCTACACCTTC. Its translation: CASSWTGTNYGYTF. J is TRBJ1-2 and V is TRBV12-3 or TRBV12-4; 8 bases map to TRBD1. This CDR3 contains 14 residues. The V gene end was trimmed by 4 bases and the J gene end by 2 bases; junction bases not matched to a gene: 3.

This clonotype showed up just a few times. The rearrangement uses TRBV5-1 and TRBJ1-2; D may be TRBD1 (6 bases). Looked up from germline, CDR1 is SGHRS and CDR2 is YFSETQ. This CDR3 is 14 amino acids long. V was shortened by 2 bases and J by 0 bases, with 8 bases between the two germline ends. The CDR3 here is CASSFGGANYGYTF. CDR3 coding DNA: TGCGCCAGCAGCTTTGGGGGCGCTAACTATGGCTACACCTTC.

The rearrangement uses TRBV5-1 and TRBJ2-3; 12 positions agree with TRBD2. Unmatched junction bases numbered 5, after V lost 4 bases and J lost 5 bases. CDR1 is SGHRS, CDR2 YFSETQ, per germline. The CDR3 runs to 15 residues. The CDR3 bases are TGCGCCAGCAGCACCAGACTAGCGGGGGAAGATACGCAGTATTTT. Translating it yields CASSTRLAGEDTQYF.